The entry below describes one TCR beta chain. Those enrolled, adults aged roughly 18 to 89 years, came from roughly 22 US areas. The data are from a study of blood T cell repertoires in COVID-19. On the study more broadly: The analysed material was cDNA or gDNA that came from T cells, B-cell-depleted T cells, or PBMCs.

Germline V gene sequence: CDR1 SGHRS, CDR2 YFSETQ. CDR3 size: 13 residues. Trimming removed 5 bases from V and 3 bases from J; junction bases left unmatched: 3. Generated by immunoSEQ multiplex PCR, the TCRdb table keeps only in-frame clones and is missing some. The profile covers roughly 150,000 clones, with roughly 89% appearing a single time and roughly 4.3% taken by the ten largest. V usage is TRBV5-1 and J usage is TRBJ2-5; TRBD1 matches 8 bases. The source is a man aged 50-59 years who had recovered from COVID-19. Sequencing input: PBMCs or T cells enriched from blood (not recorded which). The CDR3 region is CASSSDREETQYF. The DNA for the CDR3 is TGCGCCAGCAGTTCGGACAGGGAAGAGACCCAGTACTTC.